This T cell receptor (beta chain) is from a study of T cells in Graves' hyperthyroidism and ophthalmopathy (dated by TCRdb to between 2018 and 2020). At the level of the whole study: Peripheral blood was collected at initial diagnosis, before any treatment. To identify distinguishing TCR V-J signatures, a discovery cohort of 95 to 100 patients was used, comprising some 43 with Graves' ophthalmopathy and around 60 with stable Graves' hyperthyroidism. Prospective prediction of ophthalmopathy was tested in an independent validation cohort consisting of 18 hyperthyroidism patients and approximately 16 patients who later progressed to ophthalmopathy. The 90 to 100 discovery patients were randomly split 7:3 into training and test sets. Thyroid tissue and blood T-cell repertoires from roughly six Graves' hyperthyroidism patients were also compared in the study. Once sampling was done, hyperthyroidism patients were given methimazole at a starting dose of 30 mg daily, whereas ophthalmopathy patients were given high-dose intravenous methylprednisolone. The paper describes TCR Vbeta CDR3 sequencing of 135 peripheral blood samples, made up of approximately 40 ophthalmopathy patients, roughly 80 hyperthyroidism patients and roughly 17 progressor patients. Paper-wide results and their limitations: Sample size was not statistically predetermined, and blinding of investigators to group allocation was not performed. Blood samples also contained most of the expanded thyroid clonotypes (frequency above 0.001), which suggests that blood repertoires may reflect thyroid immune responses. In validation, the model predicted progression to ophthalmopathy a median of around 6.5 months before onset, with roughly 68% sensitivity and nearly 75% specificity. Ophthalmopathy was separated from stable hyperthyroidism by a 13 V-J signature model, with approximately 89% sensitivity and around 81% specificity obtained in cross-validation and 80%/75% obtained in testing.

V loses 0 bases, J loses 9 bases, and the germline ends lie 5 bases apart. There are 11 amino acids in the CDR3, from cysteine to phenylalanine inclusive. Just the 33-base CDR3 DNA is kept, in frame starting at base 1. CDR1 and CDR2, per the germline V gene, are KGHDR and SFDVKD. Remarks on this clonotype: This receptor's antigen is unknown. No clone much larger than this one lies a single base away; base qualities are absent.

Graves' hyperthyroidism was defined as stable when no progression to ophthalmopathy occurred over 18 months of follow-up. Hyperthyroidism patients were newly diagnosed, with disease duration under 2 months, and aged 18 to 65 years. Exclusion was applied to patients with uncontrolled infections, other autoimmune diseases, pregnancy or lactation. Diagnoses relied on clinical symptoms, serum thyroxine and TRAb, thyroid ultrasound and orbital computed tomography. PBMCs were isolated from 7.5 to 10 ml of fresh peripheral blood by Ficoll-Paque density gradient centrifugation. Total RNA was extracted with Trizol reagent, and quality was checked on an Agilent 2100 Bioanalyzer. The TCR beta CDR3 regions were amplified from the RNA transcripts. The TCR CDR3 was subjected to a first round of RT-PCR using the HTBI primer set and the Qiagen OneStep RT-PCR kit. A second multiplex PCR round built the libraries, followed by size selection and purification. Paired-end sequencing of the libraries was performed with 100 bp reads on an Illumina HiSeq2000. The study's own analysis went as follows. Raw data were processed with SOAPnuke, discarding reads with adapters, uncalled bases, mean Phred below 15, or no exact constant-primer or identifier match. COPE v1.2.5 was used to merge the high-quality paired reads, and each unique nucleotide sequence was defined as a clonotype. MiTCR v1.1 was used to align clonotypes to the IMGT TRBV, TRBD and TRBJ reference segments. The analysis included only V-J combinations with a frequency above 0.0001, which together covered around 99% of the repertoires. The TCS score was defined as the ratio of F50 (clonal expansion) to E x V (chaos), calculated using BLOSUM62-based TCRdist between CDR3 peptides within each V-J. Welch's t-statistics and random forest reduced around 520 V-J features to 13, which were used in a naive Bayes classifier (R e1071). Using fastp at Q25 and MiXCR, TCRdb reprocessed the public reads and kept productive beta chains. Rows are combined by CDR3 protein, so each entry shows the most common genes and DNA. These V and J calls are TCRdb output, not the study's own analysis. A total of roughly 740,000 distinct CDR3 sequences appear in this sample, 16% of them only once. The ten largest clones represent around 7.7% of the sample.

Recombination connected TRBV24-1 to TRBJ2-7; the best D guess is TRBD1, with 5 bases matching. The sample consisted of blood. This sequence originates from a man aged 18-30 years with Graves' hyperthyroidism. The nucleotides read TGTGCCACCAGTGATTTGCAGGGGCAGTACTTC. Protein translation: CATSDLQGQYF.